The entry that follows covers one T cell receptor beta chain sequence. Its antigen is unidentified. V dropped 4 bases and J dropped 10; count of bases not matched to a gene: 8. This CDR3 has 14 residues. From germline, CDR1 is MNHEY and CDR2 SMNVEV (reference sequence). Alongside a J-beta primer mix, a sample-barcoded 5' primer served in a second PCR lasting about 7 to 12 cycles. TCRdb re-analysed the 5' RACE reads in MiXCR, keeping a single row per CDR3 protein. The data show approximately 880,000 distinct CDR3 sequences, with about 44% seen just once and about an eighth held by the top ten. Ranging in age from roughly 6 to 90, the donors were healthy Caucasian individuals from Russia. Every donor provided 9.5 to 10 milliliters of peripheral blood. This entry belongs to a study of blood T cells in healthy people across ages. Study conclusions and caveats: A strong correlation was found between TCR beta diversity and the percentage of naive T cells.

V is TRBV27 and J is TRBJ2-4; 9 bases map to TRBD2. This TCR came from a man aged 25 to 40 in good health. Sequencing used blood. The CDR3 DNA reads as TGTGCCAGCAGTTCCGGCGGGGGGGCTCGAATTCAGTACTTC. This codes for CASSSGGGARIQYF.